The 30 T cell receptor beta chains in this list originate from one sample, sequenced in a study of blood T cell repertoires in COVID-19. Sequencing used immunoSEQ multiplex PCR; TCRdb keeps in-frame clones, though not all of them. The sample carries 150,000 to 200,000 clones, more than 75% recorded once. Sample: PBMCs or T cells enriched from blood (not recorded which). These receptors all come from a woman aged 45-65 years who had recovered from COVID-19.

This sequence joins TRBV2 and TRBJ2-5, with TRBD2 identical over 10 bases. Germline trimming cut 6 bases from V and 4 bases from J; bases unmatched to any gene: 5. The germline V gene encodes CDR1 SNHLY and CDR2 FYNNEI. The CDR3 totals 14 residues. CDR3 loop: CASRGLAVRETQYF. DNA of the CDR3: TGTGCCAGCAGAGGACTAGCGGTCCGAGAGACCCAGTACTTC.

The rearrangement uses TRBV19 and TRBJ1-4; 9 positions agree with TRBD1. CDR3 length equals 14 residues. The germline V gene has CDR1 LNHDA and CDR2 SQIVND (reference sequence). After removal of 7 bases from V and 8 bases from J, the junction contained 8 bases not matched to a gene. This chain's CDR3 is CASNSGTGQEKLFF. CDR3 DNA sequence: TGTGCCAGTAATTCCGGGACAGGGCAAGAAAAACTGTTTTTT.

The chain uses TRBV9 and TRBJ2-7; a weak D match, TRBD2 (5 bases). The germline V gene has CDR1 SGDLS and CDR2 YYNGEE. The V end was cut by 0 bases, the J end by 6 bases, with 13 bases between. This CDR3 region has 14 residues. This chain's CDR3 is CASSVDWTRGEQYF. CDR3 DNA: TGTGCCAGCAGCGTAGATTGGACTCGGGGCGAGCAGTACTTC. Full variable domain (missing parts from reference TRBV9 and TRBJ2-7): DSGVTQTPKHLITATGQRVTLRCSPRSGDLSVYWYQQSLDQGLQFLIQYYNGEERAKGNILERFSAQQFPDLHSELNLSSLELGDSALYFCASSVDWTRGEQYFGPGTRLTVT.

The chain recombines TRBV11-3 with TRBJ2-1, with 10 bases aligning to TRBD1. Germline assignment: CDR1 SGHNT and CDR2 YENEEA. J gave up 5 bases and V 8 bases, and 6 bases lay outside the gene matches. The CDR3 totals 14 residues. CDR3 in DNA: TGTGCCAGCGTGCGGGGACAGGGGAACAATGAGCAGTTCTTC. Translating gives CASVRGQGNNEQFF. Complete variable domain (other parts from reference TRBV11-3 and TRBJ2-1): EAGVVQSPRYKIIEKKQPVAFWCNPISGHNTLYWYLQNLGQGPELLIRYENEEAVDDSQLPKDRFSAERLKGVDSTLKIQPAELGDSAVYLCASVRGQGNNEQFFGPGTRLTVL.

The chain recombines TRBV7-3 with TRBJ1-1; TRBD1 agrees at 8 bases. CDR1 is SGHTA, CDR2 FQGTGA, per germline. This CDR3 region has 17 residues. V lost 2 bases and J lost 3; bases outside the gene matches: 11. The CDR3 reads CASSLGSGGGSDTEAFF. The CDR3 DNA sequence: TGTGCCAGCAGCTTAGGTTCAGGGGGCGGTTCGGACACTGAAGCTTTCTTT.

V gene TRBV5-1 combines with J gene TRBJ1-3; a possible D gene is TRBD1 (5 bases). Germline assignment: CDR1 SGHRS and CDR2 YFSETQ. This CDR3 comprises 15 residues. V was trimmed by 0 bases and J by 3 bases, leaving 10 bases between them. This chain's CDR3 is CASSLEGIGGNTIYF. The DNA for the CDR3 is TGCGCCAGCAGCTTGGAGGGGATCGGTGGAAACACCATATATTTT. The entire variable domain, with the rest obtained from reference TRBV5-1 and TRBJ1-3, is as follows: KAGVTQTPRYLIKTRGQQVTLSCSPISGHRSVSWYQQTPGQGLQFLFEYFSETQRNKGNFPGRFSGRQFSNSRSEMNVSTLELGDSALYLCASSLEGIGGNTIYFGEGSWLTVV.

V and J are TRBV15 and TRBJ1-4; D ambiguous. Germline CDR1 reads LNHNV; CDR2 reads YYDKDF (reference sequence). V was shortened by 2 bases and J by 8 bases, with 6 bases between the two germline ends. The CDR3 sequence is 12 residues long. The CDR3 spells CATSRREEKLFF. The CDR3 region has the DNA TGTGCCACCAGCAGACGCGAGGAAAAACTGTTTTTT.

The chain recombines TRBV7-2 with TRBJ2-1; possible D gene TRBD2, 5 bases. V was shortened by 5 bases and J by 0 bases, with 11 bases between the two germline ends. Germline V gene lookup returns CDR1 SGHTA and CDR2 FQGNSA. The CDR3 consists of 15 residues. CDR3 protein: CASSGLVSSYNEQFF. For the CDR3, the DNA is TGTGCCAGCAGCGGACTGGTGAGCTCCTACAATGAGCAGTTCTTC.

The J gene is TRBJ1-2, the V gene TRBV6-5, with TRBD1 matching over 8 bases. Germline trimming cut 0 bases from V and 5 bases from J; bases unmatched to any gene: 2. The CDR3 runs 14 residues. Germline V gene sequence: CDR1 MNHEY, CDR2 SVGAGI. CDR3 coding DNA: TGTGCCAGCAGTTACTCCGACAGGGGTTATGGCTACACCTTC. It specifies CASSYSDRGYGYTF.

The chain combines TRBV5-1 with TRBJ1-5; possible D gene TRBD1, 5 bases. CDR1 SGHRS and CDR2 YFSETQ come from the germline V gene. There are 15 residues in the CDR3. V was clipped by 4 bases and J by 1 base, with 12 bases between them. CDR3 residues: CASSISGMSNQPQHF. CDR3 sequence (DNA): TGCGCCAGCAGCATATCAGGGATGAGCAATCAGCCCCAGCATTTT.

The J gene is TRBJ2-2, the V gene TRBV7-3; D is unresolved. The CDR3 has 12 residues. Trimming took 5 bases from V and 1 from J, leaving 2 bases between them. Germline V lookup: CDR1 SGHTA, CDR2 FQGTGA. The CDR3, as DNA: TGTGCCAGCAGCCGGAACACCGGGGAGCTGTTTTTT. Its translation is CASSRNTGELFF.

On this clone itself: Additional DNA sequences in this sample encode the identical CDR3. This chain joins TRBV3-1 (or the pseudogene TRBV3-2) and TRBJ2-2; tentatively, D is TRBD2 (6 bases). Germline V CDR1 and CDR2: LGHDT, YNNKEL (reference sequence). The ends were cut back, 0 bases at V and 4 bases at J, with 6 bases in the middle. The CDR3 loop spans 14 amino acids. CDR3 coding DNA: TGTGCCAGCAGCCAAGAGGGAGGCACCGGGGAGCTGTTTTTT. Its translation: CASSQEGGTGELFF.

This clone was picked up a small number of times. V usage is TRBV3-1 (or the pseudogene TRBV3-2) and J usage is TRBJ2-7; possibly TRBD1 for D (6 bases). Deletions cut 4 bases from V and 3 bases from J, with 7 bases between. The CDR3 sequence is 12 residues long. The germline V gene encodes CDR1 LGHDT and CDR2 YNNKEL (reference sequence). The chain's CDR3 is CASSRDNYEQYF. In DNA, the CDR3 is TGTGCCAGCAGCCGGGACAACTACGAGCAGTACTTC.

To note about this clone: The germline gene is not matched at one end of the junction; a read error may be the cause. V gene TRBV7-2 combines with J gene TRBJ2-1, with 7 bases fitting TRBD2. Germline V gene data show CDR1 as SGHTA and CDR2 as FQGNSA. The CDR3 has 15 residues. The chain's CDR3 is CASSLAALTYNEQFF. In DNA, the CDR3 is TGTGCCAGCAGCCTAGCGGCACTAACCTACAATGAGCAGTTCTTC.

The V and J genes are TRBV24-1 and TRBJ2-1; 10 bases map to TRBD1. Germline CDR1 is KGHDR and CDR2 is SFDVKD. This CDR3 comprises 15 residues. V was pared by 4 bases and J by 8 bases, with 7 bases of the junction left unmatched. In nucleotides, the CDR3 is TGTGCCACCAGTGACTCCGGGACAGGGGCGCATGAGCAGTTCTTC. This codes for CATSDSGTGAHEQFF.

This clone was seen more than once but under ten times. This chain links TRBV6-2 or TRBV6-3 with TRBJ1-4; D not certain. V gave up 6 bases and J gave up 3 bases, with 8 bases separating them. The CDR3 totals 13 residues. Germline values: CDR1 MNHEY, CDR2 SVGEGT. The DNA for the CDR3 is TGTGCCAGCAGCTCAGAAGCTAATGAAAAACTGTTTTTT. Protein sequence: CASSSEANEKLFF.

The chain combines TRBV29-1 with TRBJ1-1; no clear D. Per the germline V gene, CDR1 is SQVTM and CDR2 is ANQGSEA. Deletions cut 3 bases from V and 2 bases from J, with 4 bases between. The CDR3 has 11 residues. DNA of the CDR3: TGCAGCGTTGACGTTAACACTGAAGCTTTCTTT. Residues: CSVDVNTEAFF.

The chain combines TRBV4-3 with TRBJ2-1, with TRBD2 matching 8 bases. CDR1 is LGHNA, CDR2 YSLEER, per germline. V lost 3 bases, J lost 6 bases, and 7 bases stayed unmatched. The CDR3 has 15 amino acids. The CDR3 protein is CASSHPGLGGNEQFF. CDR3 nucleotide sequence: TGCGCCAGCAGCCATCCGGGACTAGGGGGCAATGAGCAGTTCTTC.

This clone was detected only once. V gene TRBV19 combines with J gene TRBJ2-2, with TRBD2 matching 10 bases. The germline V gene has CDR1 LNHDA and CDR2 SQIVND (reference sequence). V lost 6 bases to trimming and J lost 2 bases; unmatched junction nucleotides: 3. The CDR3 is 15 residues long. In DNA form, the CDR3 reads TGTGCCAGTAGACTAGCGGGACCCAACACCGGGGAGCTGTTTTTT. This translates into CASRLAGPNTGELFF.

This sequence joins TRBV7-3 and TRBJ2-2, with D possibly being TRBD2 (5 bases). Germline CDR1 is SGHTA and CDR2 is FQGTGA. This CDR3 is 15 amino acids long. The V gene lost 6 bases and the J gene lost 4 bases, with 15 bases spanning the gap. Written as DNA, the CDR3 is TGTGCCAGCAGGACGACGGGGTCGGGCACCGGGGAGCTGTTTTTT. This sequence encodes CASRTTGSGTGELFF.

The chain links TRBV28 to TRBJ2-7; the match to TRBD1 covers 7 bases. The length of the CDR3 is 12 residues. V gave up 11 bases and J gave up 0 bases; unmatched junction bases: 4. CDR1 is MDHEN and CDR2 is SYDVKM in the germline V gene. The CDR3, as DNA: TGTGCCTCGGGACAGAACTCCTACGAGCAGTACTTC. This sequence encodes CASGQNSYEQYF.

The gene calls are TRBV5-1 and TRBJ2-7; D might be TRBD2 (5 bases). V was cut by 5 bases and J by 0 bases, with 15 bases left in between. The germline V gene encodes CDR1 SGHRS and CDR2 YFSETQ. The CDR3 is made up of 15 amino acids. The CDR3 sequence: CASRLQSGSSYEQYF. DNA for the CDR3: TGCGCCAGCAGACTCCAAAGCGGCAGCTCCTACGAGCAGTACTTC.

Here the CDR3 reads CASSISTSGRIYEQYF. CDR3 sequence (DNA): TGTGCCAGCAGCATTTCGACTAGCGGGAGAATTTACGAGCAGTACTTC. The V call is TRBV7-6, the J call TRBJ2-7, with TRBD2 identical over 12 bases. V lost 5 bases, J lost 4 bases, and 9 bases stayed unmatched. Germline V gene lookup returns CDR1 SGHVS and CDR2 FNYEAQ. CDR3 size: 16 residues.

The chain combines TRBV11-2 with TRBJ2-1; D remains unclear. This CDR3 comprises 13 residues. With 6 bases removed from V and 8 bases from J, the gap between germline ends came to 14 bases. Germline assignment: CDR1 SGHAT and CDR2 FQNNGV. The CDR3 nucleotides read TGTGCCAGCAGGGATGCGGTTTCGGATGAGCAGTTCTTC. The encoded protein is CASRDAVSDEQFF. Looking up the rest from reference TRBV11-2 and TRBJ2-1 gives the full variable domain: EAGVAQSPRYKIIEKRQSVAFWCNPISGHATLYWYQQILGQGPKLLIQFQNNGVVDDSQLPKDRFSAERLKGVDSTLKIQPAKLEDSAVYLCASRDAVSDEQFFGPGTRLTVL.

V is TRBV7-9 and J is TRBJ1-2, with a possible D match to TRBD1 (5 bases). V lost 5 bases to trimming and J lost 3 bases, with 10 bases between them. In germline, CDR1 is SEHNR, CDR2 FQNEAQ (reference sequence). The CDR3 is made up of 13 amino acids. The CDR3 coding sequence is TGTGCCAGCAGCGCAGACAGTGACTATGGCTACACCTTC. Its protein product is CASSADSDYGYTF.

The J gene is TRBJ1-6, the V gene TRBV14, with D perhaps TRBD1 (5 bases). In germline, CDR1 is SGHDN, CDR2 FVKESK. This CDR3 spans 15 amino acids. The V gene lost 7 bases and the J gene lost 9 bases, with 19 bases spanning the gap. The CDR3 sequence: CASIPPAARGSPLHF. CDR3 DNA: TGTGCCAGCATCCCGCCGGCAGCTAGGGGTTCACCCCTCCACTTT.

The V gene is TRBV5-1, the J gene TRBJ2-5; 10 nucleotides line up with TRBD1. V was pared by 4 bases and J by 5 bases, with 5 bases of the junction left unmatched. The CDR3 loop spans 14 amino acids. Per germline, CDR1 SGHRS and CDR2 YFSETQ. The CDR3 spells CASSRGQGSETQYF. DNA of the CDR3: TGCGCCAGCAGCCGGGGACAGGGGTCGGAGACCCAGTACTTC.

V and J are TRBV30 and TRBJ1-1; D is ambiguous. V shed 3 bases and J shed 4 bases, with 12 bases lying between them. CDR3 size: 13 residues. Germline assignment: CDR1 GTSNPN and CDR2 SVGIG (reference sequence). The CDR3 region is CAWRMASGTEAFF. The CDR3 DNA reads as TGTGCCTGGAGGATGGCTAGCGGCACTGAAGCTTTCTTT.

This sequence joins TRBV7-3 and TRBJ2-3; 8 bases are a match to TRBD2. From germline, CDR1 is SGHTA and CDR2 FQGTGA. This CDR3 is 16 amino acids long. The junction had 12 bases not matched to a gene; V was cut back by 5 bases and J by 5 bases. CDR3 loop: CASSLGPAGGVDTQYF. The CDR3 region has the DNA TGTGCCAGCAGCCTGGGTCCGGCGGGAGGCGTAGATACGCAGTATTTT.

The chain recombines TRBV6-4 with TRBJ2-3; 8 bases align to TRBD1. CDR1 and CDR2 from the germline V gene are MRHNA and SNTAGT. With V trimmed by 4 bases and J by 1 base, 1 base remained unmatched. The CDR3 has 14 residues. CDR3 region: CASSAGGGTDTQYF. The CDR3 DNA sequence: TGTGCCAGCAGTGCAGGGGGCGGCACAGATACGCAGTATTTT.